This T cell receptor beta chain was captured by sequencing in a study of cytomegalovirus exposure and HLA in healthy donors. With regard to this clone: Its target is not known.

Germline-derived CDR1 and CDR2 are SGHVS and FQNEAQ. V was clipped by 1 base and J by 6 bases, with 12 bases between them. The CDR3 has 14 amino acids. The assay was immunoSEQ multiplex PCR, and TCRdb's table has in-frame clones only and misses some. The sample records over 250,000 clones, 75% to 90% being singletons. Findings and caveats of the study: Cytomegalovirus association was assigned to about 150 TCR beta chains. Using the classifier, cytomegalovirus status was reportedly diagnosed with high specificity and sensitivity. Some public TCRs appeared in many individuals, while most sequences were rare.

This clonotype originated in a woman aged 25-40 years in good health and CMV-seropositive. The source material was PBMCs. V gene TRBV7-8 combines with J gene TRBJ1-2, with unresolved D. CDR3 region: CASSLGSTKDGYTF. The CDR3 DNA is TGTGCCAGCAGCTTAGGGAGCACTAAGGATGGCTACACCTTC.